The next 9 T cell receptor beta chains were all read from a single sample in a study of blood T cell repertoires in COVID-19. Profiled with immunoSEQ multiplex PCR; TCRdb holds only in-frame clones, not every one. The sample holds more than 300,000 clones, around nine tenths seen once. Sequencing was carried out using peripheral blood. These receptors were obtained from a woman between 18 and 29 years old who had recovered from COVID-19.

The chain carries TRBV6-4 and TRBJ2-7; D gene ambiguous. Trimming took 4 bases from V and 3 from J, leaving 10 bases between them. Per the germline V gene, CDR1 is MRHNA and CDR2 is SNTAGT. This CDR3 spans 13 amino acids. CDR3 in amino acids: CASSVQLNYEQYV. The CDR3, as DNA: TGTGCCAGCAGTGTACAATTAAACTACGAGCAGTACGTC.

This clone occurred a few times. J is TRBJ2-1 and V is TRBV7-2; D not certain. Germline V gene sequence: CDR1 SGHTA, CDR2 FQGNSA. The ends were cut back, 1 base at V and 7 bases at J, with 11 bases in the middle. CDR3 size: 14 residues. CDR3 amino acids: CASSLESGWNEQFF. The DNA of the CDR3 is TGTGCCAGCAGCTTAGAATCCGGGTGGAATGAGCAGTTCTTC.

The chain is built from TRBV10-3 and TRBJ2-1; D is possibly TRBD2 (5 bases). The CDR3 is made up of 14 amino acids. Per the germline V gene, CDR1 is ENHRY and CDR2 is SYGVKD. V was shortened by 4 bases and J by 0 bases, with 7 bases between the two germline ends. The CDR3 spells CAISVGSSYNEQFF. DNA for the CDR3: TGTGCCATCAGTGTAGGGAGCTCCTACAATGAGCAGTTCTTC.

The chain links TRBV5-4 to TRBJ2-7; the match to TRBD1 covers 8 bases. CDR1 is SGHNT and CDR2 is YYREEE in the germline V gene (reference sequence). The trim removed 1 base at V and 4 bases at J, leaving 10 bases unmatched. This CDR3 is 16 amino acids long. The chain's CDR3 is CASSLRLDRAFYEQYV. The CDR3 DNA reads as TGTGCCAGCAGCTTGAGATTGGACAGGGCCTTTTACGAGCAGTACGTC.

The chain recombines TRBV9 with TRBJ1-1; 8 bases fit TRBD1. From germline, CDR1 is SGDLS and CDR2 YYNGEE. The ends lost 4 bases at V and 1 base at J; junction bases unmatched: 6. The CDR3 has 15 amino acids. CDR3 in amino acids: CASSPLGQGNTEAFF. As DNA, the CDR3 is TGTGCCAGCAGCCCCCTCGGACAGGGGAACACTGAAGCTTTCTTT.

This sequence joins TRBV24-1 and TRBJ2-1; TRBD2 agrees at 8 bases. Germline CDR1 is KGHDR and CDR2 is SFDVKD. CDR3 length: 18 residues. Losses at the gene ends were 1 base for V and 7 bases for J; bases not matched to a gene: 14. In nucleotides, the CDR3 is TGTGCCACCAGTGATTTCCGAACTAGCGGTACAGGGATTAATGAGCAGTTCTTC. Translated: CATSDFRTSGTGINEQFF.

This rearrangement joins TRBV12-3 or TRBV12-4 to TRBJ1-3; D is undetermined. Trimming took 5 bases from V and 8 from J, leaving 7 bases between them. This CDR3 spans 11 amino acids. CDR3: CASSASDTIYF. The CDR3 nucleotides are TGTGCCAGCAGTGCCTCAGACACCATATATTTT.

This rearrangement joins TRBV30 to TRBJ2-2, with D tentatively TRBD1 (6 bases). V lost 3 bases, J lost 3 bases, and 11 bases lay in between. The CDR3 covers 14 residues. Germline V gives CDR1 GTSNPN, CDR2 SVGIG (reference sequence). CDR3 bases: TGTGCCTGGAGAAGGGGGTCATACACCGGGGAGCTGTTTTTT. Translation: CAWRRGSYTGELFF.

The chain recombines TRBV7-8 with TRBJ2-1; tentatively, D is TRBD2 (6 bases). Per the germline V gene, CDR1 is SGHVS and CDR2 is FQNEAQ. This CDR3 is built from 16 residues. V was shortened by 7 bases and J by 0 bases, with 16 bases between the two germline ends. The CDR3 region is CASTPERVSSYNEQFF. The CDR3 coding sequence is TGTGCCAGCACCCCAGAGCGGGTCAGCTCCTACAATGAGCAGTTCTTC.